Only a few counts were recorded for the clone carrying this T cell receptor (beta chain). The antigen is unknown. A sample-barcoded 5' primer and a J-beta primer mix were used in a second PCR of roughly 6 to 12 cycles. TCRdb itself ran the 5' RACE reads through MiXCR, one entry per CDR3 protein. The sample lists 1.5 million to 2 million distinct CDR3 sequences, roughly 30% seen once, with more than 6% in the top ten. This sample is part of a study of blood T cells in healthy people across ages. Whole-study results and caveats: Age showed a roughly linear inverse relationship with TCR beta diversity per million T cells. Long-lived donors had more naive CD4+ cells and higher diversity than aged donors. The diversity estimates, figures obtained from one million T cells, were considered underestimates. Because sorting was not performed, PBMCs prevented conclusive naive versus antigen-experienced comparison.

V dropped 1 base and J dropped 8 bases, with 15 bases sitting between them. The CDR3 totals 15 residues. Looked up from germline, CDR1 is KGHSH and CDR2 is LQKENI. Sequencing was carried out using blood. The sequence was obtained from a woman under 40 in good health. The chain joins TRBV18 to TRBJ2-1; no reliable D call. The CDR3 DNA sequence: TGTGCCAGCTCACCACGGGTCGGAGCGAGTCATGAGCAGTTCTTC. Amino acid sequence: CASSPRVGASHEQFF.